This T cell receptor beta chain was sequenced in a study of T cells expressing NK-cell markers. Turning to the study itself: Investigators obtained TCR beta repertoires from sorted CD3+CD56+NKG2C+, CD3+CD56+NKG2C- and CD3+CD56-NKG2C+ T cells. Study findings and constraints: In five or six donors, dominant CD3+CD56+NKG2C+ clonotypes ranked among the top 10 CD8+ clonotypes.

Reprocessing the 5' RACE reads, TCRdb reports a single entry for every CDR3 protein and omits DNA. The sample totals 550,000 or so distinct CDR3 sequences. A note on this clonotype: The antigen is undetermined.

This CDR3 is 13 amino acids long. V and J are TRBV12-3 or TRBV12-4 and TRBJ2-7. This clonotype was obtained from a man younger than 35 in good health. The sample taken for sequencing was blood T cells: a sorted CD56 or NKG2C T cell subset, CD4+ or CD8+ T cells, or bulk PBMC T cells (not recorded which). The CDR3 sequence: CASRLEWGSWQYF.